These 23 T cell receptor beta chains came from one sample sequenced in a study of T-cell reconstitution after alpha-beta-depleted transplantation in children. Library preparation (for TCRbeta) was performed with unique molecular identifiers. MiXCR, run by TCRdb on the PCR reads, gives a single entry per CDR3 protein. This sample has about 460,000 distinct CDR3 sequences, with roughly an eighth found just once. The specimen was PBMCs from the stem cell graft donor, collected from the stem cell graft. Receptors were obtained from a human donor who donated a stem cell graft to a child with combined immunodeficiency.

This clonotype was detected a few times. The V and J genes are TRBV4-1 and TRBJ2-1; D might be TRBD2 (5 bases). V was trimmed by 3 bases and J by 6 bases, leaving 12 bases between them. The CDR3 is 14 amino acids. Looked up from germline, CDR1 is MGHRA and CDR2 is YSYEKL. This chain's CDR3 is CASSQRGGSNEQFF. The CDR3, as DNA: TGCGCCAGCAGCCAGCGAGGCGGGTCCAATGAGCAGTTCTTC.

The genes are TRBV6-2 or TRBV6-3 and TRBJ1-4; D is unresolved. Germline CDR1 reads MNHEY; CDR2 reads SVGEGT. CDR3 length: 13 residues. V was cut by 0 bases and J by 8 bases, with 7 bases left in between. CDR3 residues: CASSYSTPEKLFF. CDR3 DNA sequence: TGTGCCAGCAGTTACTCGACCCCGGAAAAACTGTTTTTT.

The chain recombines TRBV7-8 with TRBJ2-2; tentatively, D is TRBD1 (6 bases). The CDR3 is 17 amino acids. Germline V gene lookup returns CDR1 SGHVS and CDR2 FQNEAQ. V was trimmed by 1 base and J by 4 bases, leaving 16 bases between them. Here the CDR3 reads CASSLEMIRTATGELFF. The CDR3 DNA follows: TGTGCCAGCAGCTTAGAGATGATTAGGACAGCCACCGGGGAGCTGTTTTTT.

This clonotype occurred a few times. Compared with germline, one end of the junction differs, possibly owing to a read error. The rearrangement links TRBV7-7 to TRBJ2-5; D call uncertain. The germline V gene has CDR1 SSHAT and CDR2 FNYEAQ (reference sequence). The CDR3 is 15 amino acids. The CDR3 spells CASSRRTADKETQYF. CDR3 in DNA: TGTGCTAGCAGCCGCAGGACGGCGGATAAAGAGACCCAGTACTTC.

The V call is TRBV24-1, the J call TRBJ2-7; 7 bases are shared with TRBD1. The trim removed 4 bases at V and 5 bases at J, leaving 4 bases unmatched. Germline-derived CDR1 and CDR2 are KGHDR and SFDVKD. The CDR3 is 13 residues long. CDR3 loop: CATSDRDRDEQYF. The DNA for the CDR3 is TGTGCCACCAGTGACCGTGACAGGGACGAGCAGTACTTC.

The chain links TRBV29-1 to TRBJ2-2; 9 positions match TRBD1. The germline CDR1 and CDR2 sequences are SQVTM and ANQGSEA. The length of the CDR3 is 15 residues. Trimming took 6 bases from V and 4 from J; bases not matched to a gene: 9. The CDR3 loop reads CSVAPGQGSTGELFF. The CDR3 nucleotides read TGCAGCGTGGCACCGGGACAGGGATCCACCGGGGAGCTGTTTTTT.

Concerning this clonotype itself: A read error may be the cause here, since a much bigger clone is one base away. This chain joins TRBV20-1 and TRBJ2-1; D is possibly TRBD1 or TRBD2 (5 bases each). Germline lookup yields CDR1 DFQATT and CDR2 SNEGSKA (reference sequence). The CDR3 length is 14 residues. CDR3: CSADPGPSYNEQIF. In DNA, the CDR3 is TGCAGTGCTGACCCGGGGCCATCCTACAATGAGCAGATCTTC.

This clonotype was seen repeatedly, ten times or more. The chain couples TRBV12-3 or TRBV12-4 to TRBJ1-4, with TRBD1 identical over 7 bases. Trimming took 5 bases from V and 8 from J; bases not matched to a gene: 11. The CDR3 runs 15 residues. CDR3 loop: CASSRYRGSSEKLFF. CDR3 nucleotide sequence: TGTGCCAGCAGTCGTTACAGGGGATCGTCGGAAAAACTGTTTTTT.

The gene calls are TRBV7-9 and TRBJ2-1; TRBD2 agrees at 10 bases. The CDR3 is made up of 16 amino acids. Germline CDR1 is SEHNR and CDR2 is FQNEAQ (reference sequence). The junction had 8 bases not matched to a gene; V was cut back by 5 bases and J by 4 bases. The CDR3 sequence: CASSHLAGAQYNEQFF. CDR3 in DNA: TGTGCCAGCAGCCACCTAGCGGGAGCCCAATACAATGAGCAGTTCTTC.

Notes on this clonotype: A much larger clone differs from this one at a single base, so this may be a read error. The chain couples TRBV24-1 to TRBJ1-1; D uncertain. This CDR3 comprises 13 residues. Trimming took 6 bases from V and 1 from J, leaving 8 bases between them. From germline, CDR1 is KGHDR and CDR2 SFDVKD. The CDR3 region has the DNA TGTGCCACCAGTTATTCATGGAACACTGAAGCTTTCTTT. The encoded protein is CATSYSWNTEAFF.

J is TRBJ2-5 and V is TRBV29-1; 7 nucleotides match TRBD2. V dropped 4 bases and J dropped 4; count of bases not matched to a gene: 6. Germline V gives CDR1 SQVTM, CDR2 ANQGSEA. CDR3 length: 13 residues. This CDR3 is CSVGPWGGETQYF. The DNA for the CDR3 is TGCAGCGTTGGCCCCTGGGGGGGAGAGACCCAGTACTTC.

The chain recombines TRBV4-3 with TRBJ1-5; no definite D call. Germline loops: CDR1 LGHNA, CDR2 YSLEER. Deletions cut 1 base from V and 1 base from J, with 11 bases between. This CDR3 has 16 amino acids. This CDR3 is CASSQGWTRSNQPQHF. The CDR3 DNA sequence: TGCGCCAGCAGCCAAGGGTGGACGAGGAGCAATCAGCCCCAGCATTTT.

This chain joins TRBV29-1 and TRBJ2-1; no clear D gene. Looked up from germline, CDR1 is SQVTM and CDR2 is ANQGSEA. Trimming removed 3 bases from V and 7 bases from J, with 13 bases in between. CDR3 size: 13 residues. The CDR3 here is CSVEATFGNEQFF. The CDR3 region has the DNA TGCAGCGTTGAGGCTACGTTTGGGAATGAGCAGTTCTTC.

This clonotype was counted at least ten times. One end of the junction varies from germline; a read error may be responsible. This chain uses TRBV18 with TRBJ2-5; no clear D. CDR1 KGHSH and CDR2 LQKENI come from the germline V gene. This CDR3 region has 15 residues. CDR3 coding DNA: TGTGCCAGCTCTCCACGGGTCTCCTCAGAAGGGACCCAGTACTTC. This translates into CASSPRVSSEGTQYF.

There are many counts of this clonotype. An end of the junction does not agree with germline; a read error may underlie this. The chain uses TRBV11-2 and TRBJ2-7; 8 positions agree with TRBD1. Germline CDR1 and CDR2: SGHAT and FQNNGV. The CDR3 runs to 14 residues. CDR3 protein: CASSSGQGLYEQYF. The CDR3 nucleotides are TGCGCCAGCAGCAGCGGACAGGGCCTCTACGAGCAGTACTTC. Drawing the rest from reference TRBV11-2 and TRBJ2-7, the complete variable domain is EAGVAQSPRYKIIEKRQSVAFWCNPISGHATLYWYQQILGQGPKLLIQFQNNGVVDDSQLPKDRFSAERLKGVDSTLKIQPAKLEDSAVYLCASSSGQGLYEQYFGPGTRLTVT.

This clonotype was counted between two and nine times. CDR3 amino acids: CASSLVGTSSFYEQYF. The CDR3 bases are TGCGCCAGCAGCTTGGTCGGGACTAGTTCCTTCTACGAGCAGTACTTC. This sequence joins TRBV5-1 and TRBJ2-7; 8 nucleotides align to TRBD2. The CDR3 has 16 amino acids. Germline values: CDR1 SGHRS, CDR2 YFSETQ. The V gene end was trimmed by 0 bases and the J gene end by 3 bases; junction bases not matched to a gene: 8.

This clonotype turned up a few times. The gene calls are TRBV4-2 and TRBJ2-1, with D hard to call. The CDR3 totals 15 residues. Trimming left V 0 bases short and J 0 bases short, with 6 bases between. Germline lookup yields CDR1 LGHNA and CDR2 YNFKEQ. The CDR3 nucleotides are TGTGCCAGCAGCCAAGACAGGTTCTCCTACAATGAGCAGTTCTTC. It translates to CASSQDRFSYNEQFF.

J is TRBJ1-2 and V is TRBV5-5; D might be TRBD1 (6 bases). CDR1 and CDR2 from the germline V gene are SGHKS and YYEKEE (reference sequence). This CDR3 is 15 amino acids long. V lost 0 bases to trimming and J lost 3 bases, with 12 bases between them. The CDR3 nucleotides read TGTGCCAGCAGCTTGGTTGCAGGGGTTGACTATGGCTACACCTTC. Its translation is CASSLVAGVDYGYTF.

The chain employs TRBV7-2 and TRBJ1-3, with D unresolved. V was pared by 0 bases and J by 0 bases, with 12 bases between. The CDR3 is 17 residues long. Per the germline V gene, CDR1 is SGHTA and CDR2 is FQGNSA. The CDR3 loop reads CASSLASVSYSGNTIYF. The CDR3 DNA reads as TGTGCCAGCAGCTTAGCATCAGTTTCCTACTCTGGAAACACCATATATTTT.

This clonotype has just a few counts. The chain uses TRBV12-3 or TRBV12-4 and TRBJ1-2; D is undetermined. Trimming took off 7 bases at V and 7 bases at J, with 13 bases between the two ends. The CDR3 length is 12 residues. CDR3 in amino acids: CASTYGEGGYTF. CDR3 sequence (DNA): TGTGCCAGCACATATGGGGAGGGTGGCTACACCTTC.

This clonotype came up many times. The CDR3 DNA is TGTGCCAGCAGCCCCGACGAATCCCCACAAGAGACCCAGTACTTC. Translation: CASSPDESPQETQYF. The genes are TRBV11-1 and TRBJ2-5; D unresolved. V dropped 5 bases and J dropped 2 bases, with 15 bases sitting between them. Germline V gene sequence: CDR1 SGHAT, CDR2 FQDESV (reference sequence). CDR3 length equals 15 residues.

The CDR3 spells CASSPGQRGEPYEQYF. CDR3 nucleotides: TGTGCCAGCAGCCCCGGACAGCGGGGCGAGCCCTACGAGCAGTACTTC. The rearrangement links TRBV7-8 to TRBJ2-7, with D possibly matching TRBD2 (7 bases). The germline V gene has CDR1 SGHVS and CDR2 FQNEAQ. The CDR3 is 16 residues long. The germline V and J ends were trimmed by 5 bases and 2 bases, with 19 bases remaining between them.

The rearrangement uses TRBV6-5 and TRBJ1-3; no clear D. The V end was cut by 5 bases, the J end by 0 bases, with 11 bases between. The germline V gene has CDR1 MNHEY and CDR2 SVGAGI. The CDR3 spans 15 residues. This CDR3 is CASSNPQHSGNTIYF. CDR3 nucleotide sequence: TGTGCCAGCAGTAACCCACAGCACTCTGGAAACACCATATATTTT.